Following are 32 T cell receptor beta chains from one sample sequenced in a study of cytotoxic CD8 clonotypes in ibrutinib-treated CLL. Profiled with immunoSEQ multiplex PCR; TCRdb holds only in-frame clones, not every one. The sample contains about 120,000 clones, roughly 57% of which appear only once. Sequences were derived from PBMCs, sampled after 24 months of ibrutinib treatment. These receptors originate from a human donor with chronic lymphocytic leukemia.

A word on this clone: Other DNA sequences of this sample code for an identical CDR3. This sequence joins TRBV7-9 and TRBJ2-3, with 10 bases aligning to TRBD1. CDR3 size: 15 residues. With V trimmed by 0 bases and J by 3 bases, 0 bases remained unmatched. CDR1 and CDR2 (germline): SEHNR, FQNEAQ (reference sequence). The CDR3 loop reads CASSLAGQGTDTQYF. CDR3 coding DNA: TGTGCCAGCAGCTTAGCGGGACAGGGGACAGATACGCAGTATTTT. Drawing the rest from reference TRBV7-9 and TRBJ2-3, the complete variable domain is DTGVSQNPRHKITKRGQNVTFRCDPISEHNRLYWYRQTLGQGPEFLTYFQNEAQLEKSRLLSDRFSAERPKGSFSTLEIQRTEQGDSAMYLCASSLAGQGTDTQYFGPGTRLTVL.

J is TRBJ2-3 and V is TRBV9, with 8 bases identical to TRBD1. V lost 2 bases, J lost 3 bases, and 5 bases stayed unmatched. Germline V gene data show CDR1 as SGDLS and CDR2 as YYNGEE. The length of the CDR3 is 15 residues. CDR3 in amino acids: CASSVQGARTDTQYF. CDR3 in DNA: TGTGCCAGCAGCGTGCAGGGGGCGCGGACAGATACGCAGTATTTT.

The rearrangement uses TRBV7-9 and TRBJ1-5; D might be TRBD1 (6 bases). Trimming left V 5 bases short and J 2 bases short, with 13 bases between. Germline V gene sequence: CDR1 SEHNR, CDR2 FQNEAQ (reference sequence). The CDR3 runs 15 residues. The CDR3 DNA reads as TGTGCCAGCAGCCCAGGGGTTTCGGGCAATCAGCCCCAGCATTTT. The encoded protein is CASSPGVSGNQPQHF.

The V gene is TRBV15, the J gene TRBJ2-7; D is perhaps TRBD1 or TRBD2 (5 bases each). Germline CDR1 reads LNHNV; CDR2 reads YYDKDF (reference sequence). Trimming stripped 1 base from V and 3 bases from J, with 10 bases between. The CDR3 loop spans 14 amino acids. CDR3 in DNA: TGTGCCACCAGCAGAGTGGGTGGGGGCTACGAGCAGTACTTC. Protein product: CATSRVGGGYEQYF. Drawing the rest from reference TRBV15 and TRBJ2-7, the complete variable domain is DAMVIQNPRYQVTQFGKPVTLSCSQTLNHNVMYWYQQKSSQAPKLLFHYYDKDFNNEADTPDNFQSRRPNTSFCFLDIRSPGLGDTAMYLCATSRVGGGYEQYFGPGTRLTVT.

Only a few counts were recorded for this clone. This chain connects TRBV5-8 to TRBJ1-2, with 8 bases aligning to TRBD1. The germline V gene encodes CDR1 SGHTS and CDR2 YDEGEE. Trimming removed 1 base from V and 4 bases from J; junction bases left unmatched: 6. The length of the CDR3 is 15 residues. CDR3 DNA: TGTGCCAGCAGCTTGACAGGGGGATTAGCCTATGGCTACACCTTC. This encodes CASSLTGGLAYGYTF.

The chain joins TRBV4-1 to TRBJ1-4; 9 positions match TRBD1. This CDR3 has 15 amino acids. Per germline, CDR1 MGHRA and CDR2 YSYEKL. J gave up 11 bases and V 3 bases, and 10 bases lay outside the gene matches. The CDR3 DNA sequence: TGCGCCAGCAGCCAGCCACAGGGGGCCCCCTTGAAACTGTTTTTT. It translates to CASSQPQGAPLKLFF.

This clone came up a few times. The chain joins TRBV11-1 to TRBJ2-3; a possible D gene is TRBD1 (5 bases). CDR3 size: 14 residues. The germline gives CDR1 SGHAT, CDR2 FQDESV (reference sequence). The V and J ends lost 5 bases and 1 base respectively, with 10 bases between them. Here the CDR3 reads CASSPGRGTDTQYF. CDR3 nucleotides: TGTGCCAGCAGCCCAGGCAGGGGCACAGATACGCAGTATTTT.

The gene calls are TRBV6-4 and TRBJ2-2; the D is unclear. Per the germline V gene, CDR1 is MRHNA and CDR2 is SNTAGT. Trimming removed 2 bases from V and 4 bases from J, with 8 bases in between. The length of the CDR3 is 14 residues. CDR3 DNA sequence: TGTGCCAGCAGTGACCTAGGTTCCACCGGGGAGCTGTTTTTT. Amino acid sequence: CASSDLGSTGELFF.

This clone was recorded only once. The chain combines TRBV28 with TRBJ1-5; TRBD1 is a possible D gene (5 bases). Per germline, CDR1 MDHEN and CDR2 SYDVKM. This CDR3 is built from 18 residues. Trimming pared 7 bases from V and 2 bases from J, leaving 24 bases between. CDR3: CASKQGHNRGRGNQPQHF. CDR3 DNA: TGTGCCAGCAAGCAAGGGCATAATAGGGGTAGAGGCAATCAGCCCCAGCATTTT.

J is TRBJ1-1 and V is TRBV28; D is uncertain. Deletions cut 2 bases from V and 4 bases from J, with 8 bases between. Germline lookup yields CDR1 MDHEN and CDR2 SYDVKM. This CDR3 has 13 amino acids. The CDR3 DNA sequence: TGTGCCAGCAGTTTACTAATAGGCACTGAAGCTTTCTTT. It is translated as CASSLLIGTEAFF.

The chain uses TRBV6-1 and TRBJ1-1; 7 bases are a match to TRBD1. The CDR3 has 13 residues. Losses at the gene ends were 7 bases for V and 3 bases for J; bases not matched to a gene: 5. Germline V gene sequence: CDR1 MNHNS, CDR2 SASEGT. CDR3 nucleotide sequence: TGTGCCAGCACCGCAGGGGGAGACACTGAAGCTTTCTTT. Its translation: CASTAGGDTEAFF.

This clone was seen a few times. The V call is TRBV5-6, the J call TRBJ2-7; possibly TRBD1 or TRBD2 for D (7 bases each). V lost 4 bases and J 2 bases, leaving 13 bases between the germline ends. The CDR3 has 14 amino acids. Per germline, CDR1 SGHDT and CDR2 YYEEEE. The CDR3 is CASSGRDRPYEQYF. CDR3 DNA: TGTGCCAGCAGCGGGAGGGACAGACCCTACGAGCAGTACTTC.

V usage is TRBV14 and J usage is TRBJ2-1, with unresolved D. There are 13 residues in the CDR3. CDR1 and CDR2 (germline): SGHDN, FVKESK. The ends were cut back, 0 bases at V and 9 bases at J, with 9 bases in the middle. The CDR3 sequence is CASSQDSWGEQFF. Written as DNA, the CDR3 is TGTGCCAGCAGCCAAGATAGTTGGGGTGAGCAGTTCTTC.

This clone was observed a handful of times. The chain recombines TRBV9 with TRBJ2-3; D is uncertain. The CDR3 totals 11 residues. V lost 5 bases, J lost 6 bases, and 7 bases lay in between. Germline CDR1 and CDR2: SGDLS and YYNGEE. The CDR3 here is CASSIGDTQYF. The CDR3 DNA sequence: TGTGCCAGCAGTATTGGTGATACGCAGTATTTT.

V and J are TRBV29-1 and TRBJ2-7, with D possibly matching TRBD1 (5 bases). V was trimmed by 0 bases and J by 3 bases, leaving 12 bases between them. CDR3 size: 14 residues. Germline values: CDR1 SQVTM, CDR2 ANQGSEA. The CDR3 DNA is TGCAGCGTTGAAGATCCTAGACAGAACTACGAGCAGTACTTC. Its translation: CSVEDPRQNYEQYF.

The rearrangement uses TRBV19 and TRBJ1-2, with D possibly TRBD1 on 6 matching bases. The CDR3 sequence is 14 residues long. Trimming removed 6 bases from V and 3 bases from J, with 14 bases in between. Germline lookup yields CDR1 LNHDA and CDR2 SQIVND (reference sequence). The CDR3 sequence is CASSRTGIDYGYTF. The DNA of the CDR3 is TGTGCCAGTAGCAGAACAGGGATCGACTATGGCTACACCTTC.

This clone was found a few times. V is TRBV6-5 and J is TRBJ1-2, with D perhaps matching TRBD1 (6 bases). CDR3 length: 14 residues. Trimming cost V 6 bases and J 7 bases, with 18 bases left between them. Per the germline V gene, CDR1 is MNHEY and CDR2 is SVGAGI. In DNA, the CDR3 is TGTGCCAGCAGCCCCTATACAGGGAACGGTGGCTACACCTTC. It codes for CASSPYTGNGGYTF.

J is TRBJ1-2 and V is TRBV2; 8 nucleotides align to TRBD1. Trimming removed 6 bases from V and 3 bases from J; junction bases left unmatched: 6. This CDR3 is built from 14 residues. CDR1 SNHLY and CDR2 FYNNEI come from the germline V gene. CDR3 loop: CASSSGTGYYGYTF. DNA for the CDR3: TGTGCCAGCAGCTCCGGGACAGGCTACTATGGCTACACCTTC.

This chain joins TRBV7-5 and TRBJ2-6; the table gives TRBD1 as D, unverified against the DNA. TRBV7-5 counts as a pseudogene. The CDR3 is 21 residues long. CDR3 amino acids: CARSLGRDRGRPDTGANVLTF. The CDR3 DNA is TGTGCCAGAAGCTTAGGACGCGACAGGGGGCGCCCGGATACCGGGGCCAACGTCCTGACTTTC.

This rearrangement joins TRBV7-2 to TRBJ2-7; D is perhaps TRBD2 (5 bases). This CDR3 has 15 amino acids. Trimming took off 4 bases at V and 0 bases at J, with 13 bases between the two ends. Germline CDR1 and CDR2: SGHTA and FQGNSA. CDR3 protein: CASSSPGVGSYEQYF. The CDR3 region has the DNA TGTGCCAGCAGCTCCCCCGGGGTAGGCTCCTACGAGCAGTACTTC. Using reference TRBV7-2 and TRBJ2-7 for the parts outside the CDR3, the full variable domain is GAGVSQSPSNKVTEKGKDVELRCDPISGHTALYWYRQSLGQGLEFLIYFQGNSAPDKSGLPSDRFSAERTGGSVSTLTIQRTQQEDSAVYLCASSSPGVGSYEQYFGPGTRLTVT.

The chain links TRBV4-3 to TRBJ2-3; no definite D call. This CDR3 region has 14 residues. Germline CDR1 LGHNA, CDR2 YSLEER. V dropped 4 bases and J dropped 9 bases, with 17 bases sitting between them. The CDR3 bases are TGCGCCAGCAGCCCCAGCGAACGTTCAGGAACGCAGTATTTT. It specifies CASSPSERSGTQYF.

V gene TRBV14 combines with J gene TRBJ2-6; D is perhaps TRBD1 or TRBD2 (5 bases each). V lost 1 base to trimming and J lost 5 bases, with 9 bases between them. The germline gives CDR1 SGHDN, CDR2 FVKESK. The CDR3 sequence is 15 residues long. CDR3 DNA: TGTGCCAGCAGCCAAGGGGGGTACTGGGCCAACGTCCTGACTTTC. Translation: CASSQGGYWANVLTF.

The V gene is TRBV5-8, the J gene TRBJ1-1; D possibly corresponds to TRBD1 (5 bases). The CDR3 extends over 13 amino acids. CDR1 is SGHTS and CDR2 is YDEGEE in the germline V gene. Trimming removed 7 bases from V and 5 bases from J, with 15 bases in between. CDR3 residues: CASLQGGGTEAFF. The CDR3 DNA follows: TGTGCCAGCCTACAAGGCGGGGGGACTGAAGCTTTCTTT.

A few counts support this clone. The chain combines TRBV30 with TRBJ1-1; no clear D gene. Germline V lookup: CDR1 GTSNPN, CDR2 SVGIG (reference sequence). V lost 0 bases to trimming and J lost 8 bases, with 16 bases between them. The CDR3 consists of 14 residues. This chain's CDR3 is CAWSVDGWGGEAFF. CDR3 DNA: TGTGCCTGGAGTGTCGACGGCTGGGGTGGGGAAGCTTTCTTT.

V and J are TRBV5-1 and TRBJ1-2; possibly TRBD1 for D (5 bases). V lost 1 base to trimming and J lost 8 bases, with 15 bases between them. Germline lookup yields CDR1 SGHRS and CDR2 YFSETQ. This CDR3 comprises 14 residues. CDR3 in DNA: TGCGCCAGCAGCTTGCTGGAGGGGAGTGAGGGCTACACCTTC. This codes for CASSLLEGSEGYTF.

This chain connects TRBV4-2 to TRBJ2-5; D unresolved. There are 14 residues in the CDR3. Trimming left V 1 base short and J 2 bases short, with 8 bases between. CDR1 is LGHNA, CDR2 YNFKEQ, per germline. This chain's CDR3 is CASSQVHGQETQYF. In DNA, the CDR3 is TGTGCCAGCAGCCAAGTCCACGGTCAAGAGACCCAGTACTTC.

This chain connects TRBV6-5 to TRBJ1-1; D may be TRBD1 (6 bases). Between the trimmed V and J ends, which lost 6 bases and 4 bases, there was a span of 9 bases. Germline V gives CDR1 MNHEY, CDR2 SVGAGI. This CDR3 has 12 amino acids. CDR3 in DNA: TGTGCCAGCAGGAGGGGGGGCACTGAAGCTTTCTTT. Translating it yields CASRRGGTEAFF.

The J gene is TRBJ2-3, the V gene TRBV7-2; TRBD2 is a possible D gene (6 bases). The CDR3 runs to 12 residues. Germline values: CDR1 SGHTA, CDR2 FQGNSA. The V end lost 6 bases, the J end lost 6 bases, and 10 bases lay between the germline ends. CDR3 in DNA: TGTGCCAGCAGACATGGAGGGGATACGCAGTATTTT. This codes for CASRHGGDTQYF.

The chain has TRBV7-6 and TRBJ2-7; D not certain. Trimming left V 3 bases short and J 1 base short, with 7 bases between. This CDR3 is 13 amino acids long. From germline, CDR1 is SGHVS and CDR2 FNYEAQ. The DNA of the CDR3 is TGTGCCAGCAGCTTGAGGTATTCCTACGAGCAGTACTTC. Translation gives CASSLRYSYEQYF.

The rearrangement joins TRBV19 to TRBJ2-3, with TRBD2 matching 7 bases. The V segment lost 4 bases and the J segment 2 bases; nucleotides outside the gene matches: 6. The CDR3 totals 15 residues. Germline CDR1 and CDR2: LNHDA and SQIVND (reference sequence). The CDR3 is CASSSRAGPTDTQYF. In DNA form, the CDR3 reads TGTGCCAGTAGTAGTCGAGCGGGACCCACAGATACGCAGTATTTT.

This chain uses TRBV29-1 with TRBJ2-7; possibly TRBD2 for D (7 bases). V shed 7 bases and J shed 5 bases, with 18 bases lying between them. CDR1 SQVTM and CDR2 ANQGSEA come from the germline V gene. The CDR3 runs 13 residues. CDR3 bases: TGCAGCGCATGCAGAGGGGGGGGGAACGAGCAGTACTTC. This translates into CSACRGGGNEQYF.

This chain links TRBV30 with TRBJ2-5; perhaps TRBD1 as D (8 bases). Deletions cut 0 bases from V and 4 bases from J, with 12 bases between. The CDR3 loop spans 14 amino acids. Germline V gene data show CDR1 as GTSNPN and CDR2 as SVGIG (reference sequence). CDR3 region: CAWSVTGGGETQYF. As DNA, the CDR3 is TGTGCCTGGAGTGTAACAGGGGGGGGAGAGACCCAGTACTTC.